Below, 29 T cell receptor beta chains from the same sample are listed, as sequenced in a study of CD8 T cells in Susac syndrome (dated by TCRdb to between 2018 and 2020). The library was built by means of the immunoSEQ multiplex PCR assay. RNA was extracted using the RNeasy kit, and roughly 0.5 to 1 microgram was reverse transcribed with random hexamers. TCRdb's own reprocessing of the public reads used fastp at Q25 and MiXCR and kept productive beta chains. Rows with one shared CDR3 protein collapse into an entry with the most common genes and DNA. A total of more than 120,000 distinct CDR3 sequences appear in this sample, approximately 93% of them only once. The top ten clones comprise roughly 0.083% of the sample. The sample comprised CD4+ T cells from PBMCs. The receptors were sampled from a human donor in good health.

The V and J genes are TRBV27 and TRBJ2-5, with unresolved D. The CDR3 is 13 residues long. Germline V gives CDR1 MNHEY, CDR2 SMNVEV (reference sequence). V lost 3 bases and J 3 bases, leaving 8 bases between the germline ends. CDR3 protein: CASSLTAKETQYF. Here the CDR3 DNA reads TGTGCCAGCAGTTTGACGGCCAAAGAGACCCAGTACTTC.

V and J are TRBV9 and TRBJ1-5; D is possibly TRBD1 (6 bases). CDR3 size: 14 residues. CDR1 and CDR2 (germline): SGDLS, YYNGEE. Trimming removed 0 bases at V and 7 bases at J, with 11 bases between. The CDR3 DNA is TGTGCCAGCAGCGTAGGGACAGATACGCAGCCCCAGCATTTT. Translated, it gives CASSVGTDTQPQHF.

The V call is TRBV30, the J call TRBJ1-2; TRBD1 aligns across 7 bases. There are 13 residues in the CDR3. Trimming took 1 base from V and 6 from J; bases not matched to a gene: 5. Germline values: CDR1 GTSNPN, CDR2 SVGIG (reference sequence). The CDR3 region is CAWSATGDDGYTF. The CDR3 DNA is TGTGCCTGGAGTGCCACAGGGGATGATGGCTACACCTTC.

Here the CDR3 DNA reads TGTGCCACCAGTGATCCTCTGACTCGAAACAATGAGCAGTTCTTC. As protein: CATSDPLTRNNEQFF. This chain uses TRBV24-1 with TRBJ2-1; unclear D gene. The germline V gene encodes CDR1 KGHDR and CDR2 SFDVKD. This CDR3 is built from 15 residues. V was trimmed by 3 bases and J by 5 bases, leaving 13 bases between them.

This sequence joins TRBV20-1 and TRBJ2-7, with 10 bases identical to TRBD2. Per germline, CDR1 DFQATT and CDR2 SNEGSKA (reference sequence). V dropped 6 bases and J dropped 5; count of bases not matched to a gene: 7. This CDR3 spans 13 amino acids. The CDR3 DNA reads TGCAGTGCGAAAGCGGGAGGGCCCAACGAGCAGTACTTC. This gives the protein CSAKAGGPNEQYF.

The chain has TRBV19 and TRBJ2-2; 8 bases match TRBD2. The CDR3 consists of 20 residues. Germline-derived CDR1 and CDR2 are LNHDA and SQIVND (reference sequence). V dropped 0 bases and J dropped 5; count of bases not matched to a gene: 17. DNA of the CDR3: TGTGCCAGTAGTATAGACCGGTCCGGGACTAGTCGATCGGGGACCGGGGAGCTGTTTTTT. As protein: CASSIDRSGTSRSGTGELFF.

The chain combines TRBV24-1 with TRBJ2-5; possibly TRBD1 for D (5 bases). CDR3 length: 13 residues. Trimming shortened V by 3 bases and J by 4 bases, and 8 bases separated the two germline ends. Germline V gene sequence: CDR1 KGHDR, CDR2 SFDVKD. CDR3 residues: CATSDTGVETQYF. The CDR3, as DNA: TGTGCCACCAGTGATACAGGTGTAGAGACCCAGTACTTC.

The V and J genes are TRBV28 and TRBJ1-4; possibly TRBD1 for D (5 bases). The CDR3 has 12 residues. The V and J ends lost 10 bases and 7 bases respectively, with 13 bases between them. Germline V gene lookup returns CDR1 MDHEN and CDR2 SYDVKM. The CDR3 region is CATGGWREKLFF. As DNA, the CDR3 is TGTGCCACGGGGGGATGGCGTGAAAAACTGTTTTTT.

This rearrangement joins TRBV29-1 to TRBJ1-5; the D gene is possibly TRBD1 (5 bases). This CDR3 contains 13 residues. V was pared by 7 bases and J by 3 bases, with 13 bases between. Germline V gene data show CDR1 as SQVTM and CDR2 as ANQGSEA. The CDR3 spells CSATDSLNQPQHF. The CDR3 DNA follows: TGCAGCGCCACCGACAGTCTCAATCAGCCCCAGCATTTT.

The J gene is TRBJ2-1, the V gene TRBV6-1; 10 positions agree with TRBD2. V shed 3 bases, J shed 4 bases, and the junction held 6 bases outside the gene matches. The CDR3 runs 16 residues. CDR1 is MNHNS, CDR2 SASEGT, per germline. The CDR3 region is CASSDVLAGLYNEQFF. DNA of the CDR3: TGTGCCAGCAGTGACGTACTAGCGGGGCTTTACAATGAGCAGTTCTTC.

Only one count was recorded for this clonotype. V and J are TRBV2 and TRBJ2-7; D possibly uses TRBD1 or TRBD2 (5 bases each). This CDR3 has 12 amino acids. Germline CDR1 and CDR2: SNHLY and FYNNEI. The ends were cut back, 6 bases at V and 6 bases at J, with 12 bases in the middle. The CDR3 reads CASSLGTPEQYF. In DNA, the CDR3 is TGTGCCAGCAGCCTAGGGACCCCCGAGCAGTACTTC. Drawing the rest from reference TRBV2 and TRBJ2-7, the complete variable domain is EPEVTQTPSHQVTQMGQEVILRCVPISNHLYFYWYRQILGQKVEFLVSFYNNEISEKSEIFDDQFSVERPDGSNFTLKIRSTKLEDSAMYFCASSLGTPEQYFGPGTRLTVT.

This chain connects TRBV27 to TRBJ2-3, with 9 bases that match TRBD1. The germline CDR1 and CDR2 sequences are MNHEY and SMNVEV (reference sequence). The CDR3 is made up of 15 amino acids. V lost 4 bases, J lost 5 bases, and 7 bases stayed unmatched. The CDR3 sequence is CASSWGGQGQDTQYF. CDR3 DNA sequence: TGTGCCAGCAGTTGGGGGGGACAGGGCCAAGATACGCAGTATTTT.

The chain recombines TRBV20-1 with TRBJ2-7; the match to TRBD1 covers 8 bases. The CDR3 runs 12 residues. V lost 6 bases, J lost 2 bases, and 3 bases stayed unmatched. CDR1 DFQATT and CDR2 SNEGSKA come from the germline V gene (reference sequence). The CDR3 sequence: CSACRGPYEQYF. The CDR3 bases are TGCAGTGCCTGCAGGGGGCCCTACGAGCAGTACTTC.

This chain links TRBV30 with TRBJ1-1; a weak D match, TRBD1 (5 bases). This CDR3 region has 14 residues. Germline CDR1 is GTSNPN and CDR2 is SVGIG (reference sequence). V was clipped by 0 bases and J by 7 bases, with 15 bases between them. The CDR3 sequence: CAWSVGAGIVEAFF. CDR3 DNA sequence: TGTGCCTGGAGTGTAGGGGCAGGGATTGTTGAAGCTTTCTTT.

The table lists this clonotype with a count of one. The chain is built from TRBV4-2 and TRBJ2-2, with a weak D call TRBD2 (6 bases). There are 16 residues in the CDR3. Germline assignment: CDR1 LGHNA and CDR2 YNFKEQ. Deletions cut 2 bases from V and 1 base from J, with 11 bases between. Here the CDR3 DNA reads TGTGCCAGCAGCCAACCCACGGGGGAGAACACCGGGGAGCTGTTTTTT. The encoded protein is CASSQPTGENTGELFF.

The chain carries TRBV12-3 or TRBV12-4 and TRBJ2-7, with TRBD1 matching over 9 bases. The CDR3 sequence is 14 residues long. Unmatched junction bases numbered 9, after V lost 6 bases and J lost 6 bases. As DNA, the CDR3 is TGTGCCAGCAGCCGTACGGGACAGGGCATCGAGCAGTACTTC. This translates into CASSRTGQGIEQYF.

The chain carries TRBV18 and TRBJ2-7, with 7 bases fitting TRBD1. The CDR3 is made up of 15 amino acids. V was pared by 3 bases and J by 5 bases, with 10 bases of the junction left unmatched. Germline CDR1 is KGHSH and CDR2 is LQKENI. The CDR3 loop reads CASSPTQGSVNEQYF. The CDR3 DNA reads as TGTGCCAGCTCACCGACACAGGGGTCTGTAAACGAGCAGTACTTC.

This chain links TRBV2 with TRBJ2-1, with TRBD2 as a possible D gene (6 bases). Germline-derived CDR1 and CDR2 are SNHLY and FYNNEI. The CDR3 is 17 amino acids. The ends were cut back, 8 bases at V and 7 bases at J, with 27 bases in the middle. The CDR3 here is CASGASVGLEGRNEQFF. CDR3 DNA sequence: TGTGCCAGCGGAGCTTCCGTGGGTCTGGAGGGCCGAAATGAGCAGTTCTTC.

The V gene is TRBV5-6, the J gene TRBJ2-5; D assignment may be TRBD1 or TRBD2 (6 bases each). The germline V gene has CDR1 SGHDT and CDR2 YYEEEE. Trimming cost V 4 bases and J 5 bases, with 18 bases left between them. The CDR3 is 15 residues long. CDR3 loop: CASSRIIQGGETQYF. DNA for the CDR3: TGTGCCAGCAGCCGAATAATACAAGGGGGGGAGACCCAGTACTTC.

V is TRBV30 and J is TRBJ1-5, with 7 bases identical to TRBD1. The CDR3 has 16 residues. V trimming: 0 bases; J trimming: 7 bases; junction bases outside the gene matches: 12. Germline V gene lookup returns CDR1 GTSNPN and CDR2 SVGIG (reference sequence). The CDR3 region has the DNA TGTGCCTGGAGTGTACAGGGGATGACTCAAGGGCAGCCCCAGCATTTT. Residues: CAWSVQGMTQGQPQHF.

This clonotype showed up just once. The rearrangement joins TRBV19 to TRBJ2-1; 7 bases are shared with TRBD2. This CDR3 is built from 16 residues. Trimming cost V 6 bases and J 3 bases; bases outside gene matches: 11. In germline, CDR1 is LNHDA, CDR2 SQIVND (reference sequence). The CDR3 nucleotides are TGTGCCAGTAGCGCAGAGCGGGAAAGGGTCTACAATGAGCAGTTCTTC. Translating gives CASSAERERVYNEQFF.

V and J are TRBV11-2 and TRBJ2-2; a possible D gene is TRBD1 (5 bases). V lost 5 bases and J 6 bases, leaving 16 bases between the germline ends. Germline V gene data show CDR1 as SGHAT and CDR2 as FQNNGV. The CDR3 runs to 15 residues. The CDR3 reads CASSPRTPQAGELFF. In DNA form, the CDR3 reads TGTGCCAGCAGCCCTAGGACACCTCAAGCCGGGGAGCTGTTTTTT. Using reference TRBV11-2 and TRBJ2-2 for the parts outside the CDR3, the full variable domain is EAGVAQSPRYKIIEKRQSVAFWCNPISGHATLYWYQQILGQGPKLLIQFQNNGVVDDSQLPKDRFSAERLKGVDSTLKIQPAKLEDSAVYLCASSPRTPQAGELFFGEGSRLTVL.

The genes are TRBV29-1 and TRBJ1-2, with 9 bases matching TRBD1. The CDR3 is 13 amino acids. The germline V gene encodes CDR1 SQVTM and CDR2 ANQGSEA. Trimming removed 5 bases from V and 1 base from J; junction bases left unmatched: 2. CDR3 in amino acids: CSVRQGGNYGYTF. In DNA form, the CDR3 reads TGCAGCGTTCGACAGGGGGGTAACTATGGCTACACCTTC.

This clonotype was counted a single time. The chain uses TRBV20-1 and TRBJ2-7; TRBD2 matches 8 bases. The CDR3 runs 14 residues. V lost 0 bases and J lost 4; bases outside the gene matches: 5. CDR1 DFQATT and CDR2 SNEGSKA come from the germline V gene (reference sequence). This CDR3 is CSARDREGLYEQYF. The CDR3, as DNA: TGCAGTGCTAGAGATCGGGAGGGCCTATACGAGCAGTACTTC.

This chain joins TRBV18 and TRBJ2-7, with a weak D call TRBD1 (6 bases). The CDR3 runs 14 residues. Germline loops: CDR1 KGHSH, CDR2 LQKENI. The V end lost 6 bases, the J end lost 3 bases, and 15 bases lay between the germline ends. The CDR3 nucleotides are TGTGCCAGCTCGCCGGACAGTGCCTACTACGAGCAGTACTTC. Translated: CASSPDSAYYEQYF.

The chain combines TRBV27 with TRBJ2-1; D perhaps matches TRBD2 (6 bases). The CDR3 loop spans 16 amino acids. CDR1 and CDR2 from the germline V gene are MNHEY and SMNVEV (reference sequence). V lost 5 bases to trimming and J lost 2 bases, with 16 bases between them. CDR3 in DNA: TGTGCCAGCAGTCGTATGGGGGGTCGGACCTACAATGAGCAGTTCTTC. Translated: CASSRMGGRTYNEQFF.

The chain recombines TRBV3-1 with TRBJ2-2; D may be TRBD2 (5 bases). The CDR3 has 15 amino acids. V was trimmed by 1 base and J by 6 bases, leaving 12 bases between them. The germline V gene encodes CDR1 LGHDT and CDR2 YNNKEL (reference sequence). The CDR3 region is CASSQGPTTAGELFF. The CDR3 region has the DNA TGTGCCAGCAGCCAAGGACCGACTACTGCCGGGGAGCTGTTTTTT.

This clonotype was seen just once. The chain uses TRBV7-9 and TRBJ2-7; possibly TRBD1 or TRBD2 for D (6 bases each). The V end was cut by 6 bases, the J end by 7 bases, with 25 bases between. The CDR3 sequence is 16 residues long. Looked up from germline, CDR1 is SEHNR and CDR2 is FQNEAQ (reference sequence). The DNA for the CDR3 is TGTGCCAGCAGTTCCGAGGGGGGATCTTCTACGCGGGAGCAGTACTTC. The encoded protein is CASSSEGGSSTREQYF.

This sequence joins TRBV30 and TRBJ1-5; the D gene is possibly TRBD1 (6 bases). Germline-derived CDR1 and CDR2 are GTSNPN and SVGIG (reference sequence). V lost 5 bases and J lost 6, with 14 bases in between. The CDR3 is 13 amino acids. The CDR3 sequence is CAWSVGASQPQHF. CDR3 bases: TGTGCCTGGTCAGTGGGGGCTTCTCAGCCCCAGCATTTT.